Each of the 7 T cell receptor beta chains below was sequenced from the same sample in a study of neurological immune-mediated disorders. One entry per CDR3 protein, called by TCRdb with MiXCR from the 5' RACE reads. The repertoire holds approximately 48,000 distinct CDR3 sequences, with just over 3% as singletons. The sample was PBMCs. The receptors shown here come from a woman aged 45-65 years with multiple sclerosis.

With respect to this clonotype: It may be a read error: a sequence one base away is much more abundant. The rearrangement links TRBV28 to TRBJ1-2, with unresolved D. CDR1 is MDHEN, CDR2 SYDVKM, per germline. The CDR3 runs 12 residues. CDR3: CDSRTMDYGYTF. For the CDR3, the DNA is TGTGACAGCAGAACTATGGACTATGGCTACACCTTC.

In its sample, this clonotype was seen many times. The chain has TRBV14 and TRBJ1-6; D is undetermined. Germline V CDR1 and CDR2: SGHDN, FVKESK. Trimming removed 0 bases at V and 13 bases at J, with 7 bases between. The CDR3 has 12 amino acids. The CDR3 coding sequence is TGTGCCAGCAGCCAAGAATATGCTCCCCTCCACTTT. This gives the protein CASSQEYAPLHF.

This clonotype was detected many times. The chain joins TRBV5-1 to TRBJ1-1; D not certain. The V end lost 0 bases, the J end lost 0 bases, and 9 bases lay between the germline ends. CDR1 is SGHRS, CDR2 YFSETQ, per germline. The CDR3 sequence is 15 residues long. CDR3 in DNA: TGCGCCAGCAGCTTGGACGGACGGATGAACACTGAAGCTTTCTTT. Translating gives CASSLDGRMNTEAFF.

This clonotype appeared many times. The chain couples TRBV6-6 to TRBJ2-5; TRBD2 aligns across 8 bases. With 2 bases clipped from V and 6 bases from J, the junction kept 20 bases outside the gene matches. From germline, CDR1 is MNHNY and CDR2 SVGAGI (reference sequence). The CDR3 spans 19 residues. The CDR3 DNA sequence: TGTGCCAGCAGTTACCTAGCTTTCGAACCGGGACTAGTCGGACAGACCCAGTACTTC. It translates to CASSYLAFEPGLVGQTQYF.

This clonotype was counted between two and nine times. Since a much larger clone is just one base distant, this may be a read error. The chain employs TRBV5-1 and TRBJ2-3; D gene ambiguous. The CDR3 extends over 13 amino acids. Germline CDR1 and CDR2: SGHRS and YFSETQ. Trimming shortened V by 0 bases and J by 2 bases, and 4 bases separated the two germline ends. The chain's CDR3 is CASSLEDTDTQYF. In nucleotides, the CDR3 is TGCGCCAGCAGCTTGGAAGACACAGATACGCAGTATTTT.

There are many counts of this clonotype. The V and J genes are TRBV6-5 and TRBJ2-5; the D gene is possibly TRBD1 (7 bases). V was trimmed by 6 bases and J by 4 bases, leaving 12 bases between them. CDR1 is MNHEY and CDR2 is SVGAGI in the germline V gene. The CDR3 extends over 13 amino acids. The CDR3 nucleotides are TGTGCCAGCAGCCGCCAGGGGGGAGAGACCCAGTACTTC. As protein: CASSRQGGETQYF.

This clonotype was seen repeatedly, ten times or more. The rearrangement joins TRBV7-2 to TRBJ2-2; D may be TRBD2 (6 bases). V was pared by 5 bases and J by 1 base, with 8 bases between. This CDR3 is built from 14 residues. The germline V gene has CDR1 SGHTA and CDR2 FQGNSA. The CDR3 DNA sequence: TGTGCCAGCAGCCTGGAGGGGAACACCGGGGAGCTGTTTTTT. This translates into CASSLEGNTGELFF.